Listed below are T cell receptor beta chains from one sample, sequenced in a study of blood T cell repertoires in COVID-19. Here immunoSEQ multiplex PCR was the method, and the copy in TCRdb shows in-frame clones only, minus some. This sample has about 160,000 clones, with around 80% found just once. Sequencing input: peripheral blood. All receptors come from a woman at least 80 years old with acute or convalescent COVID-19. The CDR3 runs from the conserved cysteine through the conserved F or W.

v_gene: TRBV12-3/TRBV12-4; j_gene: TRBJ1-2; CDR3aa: CASSLDYYGYTF
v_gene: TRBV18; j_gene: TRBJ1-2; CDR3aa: CASSPGREYTF
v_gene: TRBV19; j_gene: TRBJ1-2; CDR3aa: CASSINGDIGFLYGYTF
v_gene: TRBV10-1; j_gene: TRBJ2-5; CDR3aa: CASSAQIQETQYF
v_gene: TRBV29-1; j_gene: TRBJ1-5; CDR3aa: CSVVDSLNQPQHF
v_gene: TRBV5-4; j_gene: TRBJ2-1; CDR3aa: CASSAGTTQYNEQFF
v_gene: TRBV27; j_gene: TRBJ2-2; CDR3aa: CASSANRALKTGELFF
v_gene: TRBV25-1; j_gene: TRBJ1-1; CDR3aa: CASSELGGLGAEAFF
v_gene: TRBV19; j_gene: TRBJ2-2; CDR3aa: CASSPTNTGELFF
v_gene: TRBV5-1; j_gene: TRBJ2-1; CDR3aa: CASAHGSLSYNEQFF
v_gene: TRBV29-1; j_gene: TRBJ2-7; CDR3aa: CSVEDRQGREYF
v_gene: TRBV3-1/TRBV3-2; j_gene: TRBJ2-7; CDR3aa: CASSQDLTGSSYEQYF
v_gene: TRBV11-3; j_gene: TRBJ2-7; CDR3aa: CASSLGGRPHEQYF
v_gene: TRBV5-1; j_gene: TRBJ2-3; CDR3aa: CASSEDSYSTDTQYF
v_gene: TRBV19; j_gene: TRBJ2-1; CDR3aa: CASGLGNEQFF
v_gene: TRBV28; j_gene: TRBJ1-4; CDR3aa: CASSMTGLGEEKLFF
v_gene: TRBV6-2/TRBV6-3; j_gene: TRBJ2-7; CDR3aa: CASSYPHKKRSYEQYF
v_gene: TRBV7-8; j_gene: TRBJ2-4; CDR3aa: CASSISDGRVLAKNIQYF
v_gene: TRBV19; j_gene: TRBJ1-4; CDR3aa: CASSPDRVGGEKLFF
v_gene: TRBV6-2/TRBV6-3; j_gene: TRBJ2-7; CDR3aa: CASSYYHSGNYEQYF
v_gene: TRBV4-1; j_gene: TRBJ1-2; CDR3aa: CASTPQQGFNGYTF
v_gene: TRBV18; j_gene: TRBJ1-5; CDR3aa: CASSLEQGVLGNQPQHF
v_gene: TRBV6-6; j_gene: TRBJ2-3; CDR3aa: CASSLPGGGSTDTQYF
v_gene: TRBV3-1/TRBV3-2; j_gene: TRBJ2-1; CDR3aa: CASSQLALANNEQFF
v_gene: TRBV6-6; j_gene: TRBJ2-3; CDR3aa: CASSYSPGLAVTQYF
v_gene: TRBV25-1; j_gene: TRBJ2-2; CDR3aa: CASSVFYTGELFF
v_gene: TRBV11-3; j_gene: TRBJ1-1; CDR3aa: CASSLAAGTEAFF
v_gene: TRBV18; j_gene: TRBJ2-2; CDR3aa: CASSPRTGEYGELFF
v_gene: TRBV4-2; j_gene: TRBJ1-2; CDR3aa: CASRARTGGWYGYTF
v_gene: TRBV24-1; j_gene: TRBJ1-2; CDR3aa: CATSDGRTPGRGYTF
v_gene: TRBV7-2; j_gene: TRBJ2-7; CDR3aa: CASSFGAGDEQYF
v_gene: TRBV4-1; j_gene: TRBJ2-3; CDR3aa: CASSQQGAGATDTQYF
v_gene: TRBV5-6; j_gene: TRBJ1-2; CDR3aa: CASSSTTGTVFYGYTF
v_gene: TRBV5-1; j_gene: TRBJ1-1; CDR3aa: CASSLISNTEAFF
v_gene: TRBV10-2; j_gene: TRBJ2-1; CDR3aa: CASSEGQESSYNEQFF
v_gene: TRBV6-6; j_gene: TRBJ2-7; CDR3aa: CASRQFGREQYF
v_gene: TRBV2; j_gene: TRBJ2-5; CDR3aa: CASSDFGGGETQYF
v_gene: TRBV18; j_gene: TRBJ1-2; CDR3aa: CASSLQANYGYTF
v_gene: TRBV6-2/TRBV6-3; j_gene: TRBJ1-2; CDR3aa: CASSYPAGSGYTF
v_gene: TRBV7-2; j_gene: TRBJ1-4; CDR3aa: CASTLVQRGNEKLFF
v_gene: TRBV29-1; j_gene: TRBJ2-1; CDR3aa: CSVEGDRGYEQFF